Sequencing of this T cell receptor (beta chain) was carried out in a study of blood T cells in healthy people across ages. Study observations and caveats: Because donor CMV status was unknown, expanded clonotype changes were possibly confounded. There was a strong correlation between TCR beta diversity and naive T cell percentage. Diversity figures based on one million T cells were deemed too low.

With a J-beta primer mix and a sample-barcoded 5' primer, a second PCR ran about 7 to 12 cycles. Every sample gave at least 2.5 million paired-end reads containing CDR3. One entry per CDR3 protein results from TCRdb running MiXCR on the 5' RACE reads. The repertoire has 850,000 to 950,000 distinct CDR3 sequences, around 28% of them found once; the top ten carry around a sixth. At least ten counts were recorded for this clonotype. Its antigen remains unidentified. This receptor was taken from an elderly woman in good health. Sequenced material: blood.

Here the CDR3 DNA reads TGTGCCAGCAGCCTACAGGGGGTGGACCCAAACATTCAGTACTTC. Residues: CASSLQGVDPNIQYF. V is TRBV12-3 or TRBV12-4 and J is TRBJ2-4, with 8 nucleotides matching TRBD1. The V and J ends lost 6 bases and 6 bases, in that order; junction bases with no gene match: 10. The CDR3 contains 15 residues.